The 27 T cell receptor beta chains below were found in one sample sequenced in a study of cytomegalovirus exposure and HLA in healthy donors. PCR involved 60 Vbeta and 13 Jbeta primers. The method was immunoSEQ multiplex PCR; TCRdb's version includes in-frame clones alone and lacks a portion of them. This sample has around 200,000 clones, with almost 80% found just once. The sample was PBMCs. The receptors shown here come from a man between 18 and 29 years old in good health and CMV-seronegative.

The rearrangement uses TRBV19 and TRBJ1-1; 7 bases are a match to TRBD1. From germline, CDR1 is LNHDA and CDR2 SQIVND (reference sequence). This CDR3 spans 15 amino acids. The V gene end was trimmed by 1 base and the J gene end by 2 bases; junction bases not matched to a gene: 4. The CDR3 DNA follows: TGTGCCAGTAGTATAGGTAGGGGGCTTAACACTGAAGCTTTCTTT. This codes for CASSIGRGLNTEAFF.

The chain recombines TRBV19 with TRBJ2-3, with D maybe TRBD1 (6 bases). The V end lost 4 bases, the J end lost 0 bases, and 23 bases lay between the germline ends. The CDR3 spans 19 residues. Germline V gene sequence: CDR1 LNHDA, CDR2 SQIVND (reference sequence). The chain's CDR3 is CASSTRGATGAGSTDTQYF. In nucleotides, the CDR3 is TGTGCCAGTAGTACGAGAGGGGCGACAGGTGCCGGGAGCACAGATACGCAGTATTTT. Full variable domain (missing parts from reference TRBV19 and TRBJ2-3): DGGITQSPKYLFRKEGQNVTLSCEQNLNHDAMYWYRQDPGQGLRLIYYSQIVNDFQKGDIAEGYSVSREKKESFPLTVTSAQKNPTAFYLCASSTRGATGAGSTDTQYFGPGTRLTVL.

The chain has TRBV6-1 and TRBJ2-7; possibly TRBD2 for D (5 bases). The CDR3 has 15 amino acids. V lost 4 bases and J 7 bases, leaving 20 bases between the germline ends. Looked up from germline, CDR1 is MNHNS and CDR2 is SASEGT. CDR3 nucleotides: TGTGCCAGCAGTGCCCCCCGGGGTAACCCGGGGGAGCAGTACTTC. Its protein is CASSAPRGNPGEQYF.

This clone was detected only once. The gene calls are TRBV18 and TRBJ1-5; D is unresolved. V was cut by 2 bases and J by 4 bases, with 15 bases left in between. Germline-derived CDR1 and CDR2 are KGHSH and LQKENI. The CDR3 covers 16 residues. CDR3 amino acids: CASSPDPGTPNQPQHF. CDR3 nucleotide sequence: TGTGCCAGCTCACCAGATCCGGGAACACCGAATCAGCCCCAGCATTTT.

The chain couples TRBV19 to TRBJ1-5; 7 bases agree with TRBD1. Germline CDR1 and CDR2: LNHDA and SQIVND (reference sequence). V lost 4 bases to trimming and J lost 1 base; unmatched junction nucleotides: 4. This CDR3 spans 15 amino acids. The CDR3 bases are TGTGCCAGTAGTAAGAAGGGGGCGAGCAATCAGCCCCAGCATTTT. Residues: CASSKKGASNQPQHF.

The rearrangement uses TRBV9 and TRBJ2-5; possible D gene TRBD2, 6 bases. The CDR3 is made up of 13 amino acids. The V gene lost 3 bases and the J gene lost 5 bases, with 11 bases spanning the gap. CDR1 is SGDLS, CDR2 YYNGEE, per germline. Here the CDR3 reads CASSASGVETQYF. The CDR3 nucleotides are TGTGCCAGCAGCGCCTCGGGGGTTGAGACCCAGTACTTC.

V and J are TRBV6-4 and TRBJ2-1; 10 nucleotides match TRBD2. CDR1 and CDR2 from the germline V gene are MRHNA and SNTAGT. The trim removed 5 bases at V and 4 bases at J, leaving 8 bases unmatched. This CDR3 has 16 residues. The CDR3 DNA is TGTGCCAGCAGTCCCTCCTCTAGCGGGGGTTACAATGAGCAGTTCTTC. It codes for CASSPSSSGGYNEQFF.

The chain employs TRBV18 and TRBJ1-2, with D unresolved. The germline gives CDR1 KGHSH, CDR2 LQKENI. V was trimmed by 2 bases and J by 3 bases, leaving 19 bases between them. The CDR3 is made up of 17 amino acids. CDR3: CASSPRTNGENDYGYTF. CDR3 sequence (DNA): TGTGCCAGCTCACCAAGAACAAATGGGGAGAATGACTATGGCTACACCTTC.

This sequence joins TRBV5-1 and TRBJ1-4, with 8 positions matching TRBD1. Germline CDR1 is SGHRS and CDR2 is YFSETQ. CDR3 length: 13 amino acids. V dropped 5 bases and J dropped 8; count of bases not matched to a gene: 5. The CDR3 region is CASRDREDEKLFF. DNA of the CDR3: TGCGCCAGCAGGGACAGGGAAGACGAAAAACTGTTTTTT. Full variable domain (rest looked up from reference TRBV5-1 and TRBJ1-4): KAGVTQTPRYLIKTRGQQVTLSCSPISGHRSVSWYQQTPGQGLQFLFEYFSETQRNKGNFPGRFSGRQFSNSRSEMNVSTLELGDSALYLCASRDREDEKLFFGSGTQLSVL.

The V and J genes are TRBV18 and TRBJ1-1; D perhaps matches TRBD1 (6 bases). CDR3 length: 13 residues. V lost 3 bases, J lost 11 bases, and 16 bases lay in between. CDR1 is KGHSH, CDR2 LQKENI, per germline. CDR3 in DNA: TGTGCCAGCTCACCCCTGGCAGGGGATTTGGCTTTCTTT. This sequence encodes CASSPLAGDLAFF.

The rearrangement joins TRBV6-4 to TRBJ2-1, with TRBD1 matching 7 bases. The trim removed 8 bases at V and 10 bases at J, leaving 5 bases unmatched. The germline V gene has CDR1 MRHNA and CDR2 SNTAGT. The CDR3 totals 11 residues. The CDR3 region has the DNA TGTGCCAGCGGGGACAGTTACGAGCAGTTCTTC. This encodes CASGDSYEQFF.

This clone was counted only a few times. CDR3 nucleotide sequence: TGTGCCAGCAGCTATACGTCAGGGGCTATGGTTGGGCAGTACTTC. Its translation is CASSYTSGAMVGQYF. The chain links TRBV7-3 to TRBJ2-7; D is perhaps TRBD1 (6 bases). This CDR3 is 15 amino acids long. V was cut by 4 bases and J by 9 bases, with 22 bases left in between. The V gene's germline CDR1 is SGHTA and CDR2 FQGTGA.

This chain links TRBV30 with TRBJ1-2; 10 bases fit TRBD1. Germline V lookup: CDR1 GTSNPN, CDR2 SVGIG (reference sequence). V dropped 3 bases and J dropped 8; count of bases not matched to a gene: 6. CDR3 length: 13 amino acids. In nucleotides, the CDR3 is TGTGCCTGGAGAGGGACAGGGGCAGGAGGCTACACCTTC. This translates into CAWRGTGAGGYTF.

The genes are TRBV9 and TRBJ1-2; perhaps TRBD1 as D (6 bases). The CDR3 spans 13 residues. From germline, CDR1 is SGDLS and CDR2 YYNGEE. V was clipped by 4 bases and J by 8 bases, with 15 bases between them. DNA of the CDR3: TGTGCCAGCAGCACTACAGGGTCACTCGGCTACACCTTC. Protein: CASSTTGSLGYTF.

In its sample, this clone was seen once. The rearrangement uses TRBV7-9 and TRBJ2-7, with 7 bases aligning to TRBD1. Germline values: CDR1 SEHNR, CDR2 FQNEAQ (reference sequence). The CDR3 totals 15 residues. The trim removed 3 bases at V and 2 bases at J, leaving 7 bases unmatched. This CDR3 is CASSFPETGTYEQYF. Here the CDR3 DNA reads TGTGCCAGCAGCTTCCCAGAGACAGGGACCTACGAGCAGTACTTC.

The chain links TRBV4-1 to TRBJ2-5; TRBD2 matches 7 bases. The CDR3 length is 13 residues. The V segment lost 4 bases and the J segment 5 bases; nucleotides outside the gene matches: 4. CDR1 and CDR2 (germline): MGHRA, YSYEKL. The CDR3: CASSLGGLETQYF. The CDR3 DNA follows: TGCGCCAGCAGCCTCGGGGGGTTGGAGACCCAGTACTTC.

The chain combines TRBV30 with TRBJ1-1; no reliable D call. Deletions cut 3 bases from V and 2 bases from J, with 10 bases between. The CDR3 totals 13 residues. CDR1 and CDR2 (germline): GTSNPN, SVGIG (reference sequence). The CDR3 region is CAWRDGFNTEAFF. CDR3 DNA sequence: TGTGCCTGGAGAGATGGCTTTAACACTGAAGCTTTCTTT.

This clone was observed once. The genes are TRBV29-1 and TRBJ2-1; 8 bases fit TRBD1. Per the germline V gene, CDR1 is SQVTM and CDR2 is ANQGSEA. The CDR3 spans 11 residues. Losses at the gene ends were 7 bases for V and 9 bases for J; bases not matched to a gene: 5. This CDR3 is CSGQGAIEQFF. In DNA, the CDR3 is TGCAGCGGTCAGGGGGCGATTGAGCAGTTCTTC.

CDR3 bases: TGCAGCGTTGATTTTTCCAGCAATGAGCAGTTCTTC. This encodes CSVDFSSNEQFF. The genes are TRBV29-1 and TRBJ2-1; D ambiguous. V shed 3 bases and J shed 6 bases, with 9 bases lying between them. Germline V lookup: CDR1 SQVTM, CDR2 ANQGSEA. The CDR3 sequence is 12 residues long.

The chain uses TRBV5-1 and TRBJ1-2; TRBD1 agrees at 7 bases. CDR1 is SGHRS, CDR2 YFSETQ, per germline. This CDR3 spans 14 amino acids. V was pared by 3 bases and J by 3 bases, with 5 bases of the junction left unmatched. As DNA, the CDR3 is TGCGCCAGCAGCTCCGACAGGGTCGACTATGGCTACACCTTC. Protein sequence: CASSSDRVDYGYTF.

The chain carries TRBV4-2 and TRBJ1-1; a weak D match, TRBD1 (6 bases). This CDR3 region has 13 residues. Germline values: CDR1 LGHNA, CDR2 YNFKEQ. V was pared by 10 bases and J by 0 bases, with 12 bases between. The chain's CDR3 is CATMGQMNTEAFF. The CDR3 coding sequence is TGTGCCACCATGGGACAAATGAACACTGAAGCTTTCTTT.

CDR3 sequence: CASSRTRDRRLNEKLFF. CDR3 DNA sequence: TGTGCCAGCAGCCGAACCCGGGACAGGAGACTGAATGAAAAACTGTTTTTT. The chain links TRBV11-2 to TRBJ1-4; 8 bases align to TRBD1. CDR1 is SGHAT, CDR2 FQNNGV, per germline. The CDR3 covers 17 residues. The V segment lost 5 bases and the J segment 5 bases; nucleotides outside the gene matches: 13.

The CDR3 bases are TGTGCCAGCAGTTTAGGGACAGGGCCCTACGAGCAGTACTTC. The encoded protein is CASSLGTGPYEQYF. V and J are TRBV27 and TRBJ2-7; 9 bases map to TRBD1. This CDR3 is built from 14 residues. Trimming at V came to 2 bases and at J to 2 bases, leaving 1 base not matched to a gene. Germline CDR1 is MNHEY and CDR2 is SMNVEV (reference sequence).

This clone has just a few counts. This chain connects TRBV5-1 to TRBJ2-7; 10 nucleotides line up with TRBD2. CDR1 SGHRS and CDR2 YFSETQ come from the germline V gene. Trimming took 4 bases from V and 2 from J; bases not matched to a gene: 6. The CDR3 is 15 residues long. The CDR3 sequence is CASSALAGPAYEQYF. The DNA for the CDR3 is TGCGCCAGCAGCGCACTAGCGGGGCCTGCCTACGAGCAGTACTTC.

For this clone: One end of the junction is discordant with germline, which a read error may explain. The J gene is TRBJ2-7, the V gene TRBV7-9; possible D gene TRBD1, 6 bases. The CDR3 covers 15 residues. The V gene's germline CDR1 is SEHNR and CDR2 FQNEAQ (reference sequence). This chain's CDR3 is CSSTHPGHSSYEQYF. The CDR3 DNA reads as TGTTCCAGCACCCATCCGGGACACTCATCCTACGAGCAGTACTTC.

The rearrangement uses TRBV25-1 and TRBJ1-6; unclear D gene. The V gene's germline CDR1 is MGHDK and CDR2 SYGVNS. The CDR3 extends over 13 amino acids. The V and J ends lost 4 bases and 6 bases respectively, with 7 bases between them. The CDR3 DNA reads as TGTGCCAGCAGTGCTCTCCTTAATTCACCCCTCCACTTT. It is translated as CASSALLNSPLHF.

The V gene is TRBV15, the J gene TRBJ2-3, with D possibly TRBD2 on 5 matching bases. The V gene lost 3 bases and the J gene lost 2 bases, with 9 bases spanning the gap. The CDR3 length is 14 residues. The germline CDR1 and CDR2 sequences are LNHNV and YYDKDF (reference sequence). In DNA, the CDR3 is TGTGCCACCAGCAGCCCGGGATTCACAGATACGCAGTATTTT. This translates into CATSSPGFTDTQYF.